The rows below give T cell receptor beta chains drawn from one sample of a study of cytomegalovirus exposure and HLA in healthy donors. Clones were sequenced by immunoSEQ multiplex PCR, and TCRdb holds only the in-frame ones, with some missing. This sample's table has 100,000 to 150,000 clones. The specimen was PBMCs. The receptors shown here come from a man between 18 and 29 years old in good health and CMV-seronegative. The CDR3 runs from the conserved cysteine through the conserved F or W.

TRBV25-1	TRBJ1-2	CASSVPSGRNYGYTF
TRBV7-2	TRBJ1-3	CASSDLGGMRNTIYF
TRBV7-9	TRBJ1-2	CASSPRGAGGYTF
TRBV7-3	TRBJ2-3	CTSSLMAEADTQYF
TRBV13	TRBJ2-6	CASSLLANVLTF
TRBV11-2	TRBJ1-4	CASSLRTRAVVNEKLFF
TRBV5-1	TRBJ2-5	CASSLASFETQYF
TRBV10-3	TRBJ1-5	CAISTGTGLAPQHF
TRBV7-8	TRBJ2-7	CASSLRQGHPYEQYF
TRBV11-2	TRBJ2-1	CASSPQWSSYNEQFF
TRBV5-1	TRBJ2-5	CASSLFFGIQETQYF
TRBV12-5	TRBJ2-1	CASGLGLAGTGEQFF
TRBV29-1	TRBJ1-5	CSAKTGGSNQPQHF
TRBV6-1	TRBJ2-7	CASSRTSGTTYEQYF
TRBV6-1	TRBJ2-4	CASSGYRVLAKNIQYF
TRBV12-5	TRBJ2-5	CASGLVRAGGQETQYF
TRBV19	TRBJ2-2	CASTKEGGTGELFF
TRBV10-3	TRBJ2-5	CAISDSQTSGYGTQYF
TRBV5-1	TRBJ2-7	CASSLDRDRYEQYF
TRBV7-2	TRBJ2-3	CASRIAGSTDTQYF
TRBV7-2	TRBJ1-4	CASRGGINEKLFF
TRBV29-1	NA	CSANTGNEQYF
TRBV5-6	TRBJ1-3	CASSFPNSGNTIYF
TRBV25-1	TRBJ1-2	CASSVPSSKLKTF
TRBV19	TRBJ1-1	CASSTRQGSFLTEAFF
TRBV7-3	TRBJ2-7	CASSSKRGYEQYF
TRBV7-2	TRBJ2-3	CASSGSGTSGGAGDTQYF